This TCR beta chain was recorded in a study of CD8+ T cells in alopecia areata. In the study overall: It was oral tofacitinib, at 5 to 10 mg twice daily, that treated patients received. Study outcomes and limitations: Higher clonality was seen in lesional scalp than in normal scalp, especially in alopecia totalis/universalis. Tofacitinib significantly lowered scalp clonality and expanded CD8+ clones among the top 100. Possibly as an HLA-related effect, TCR sharing across patients appeared less clear than in mice.

Noted treatment: oral pan-JAK inhibitor, 5-10 mg twice daily. About this clone itself: Antigen specificity is unknown.

Reverse transcription of extracted RNA yielded cDNA, which provided the sequencing template. The assay was immunoSEQ multiplex PCR, and TCRdb's table has in-frame clones only and misses some. This sample has approximately 110,000 clones, with about three fifths found just once. The sample was CD8+ T cells sorted from blood, taken at week 24, from a patient treated with tofacitinib. The TCR was taken from a human donor with alopecia areata.

Here the CDR3 reads CASSLPTSSYNEQFF. CDR3 coding DNA: TGTGCCAGCAGCTTACCTACGAGCTCCTACAATGAGCAGTTCTTC. The rearrangement links TRBV7-2 to TRBJ2-1; no reliable D call. Germline V lookup: CDR1 SGHTA, CDR2 FQGNSA. The CDR3 is 15 amino acids. V was pared by 2 bases and J by 0 bases, with 8 bases between. Drawing the rest from reference TRBV7-2 and TRBJ2-1, the complete variable domain is GAGVSQSPSNKVTEKGKDVELRCDPISGHTALYWYRQSLGQGLEFLIYFQGNSAPDKSGLPSDRFSAERTGGSVSTLTIQRTQQEDSAVYLCASSLPTSSYNEQFFGPGTRLTVL.